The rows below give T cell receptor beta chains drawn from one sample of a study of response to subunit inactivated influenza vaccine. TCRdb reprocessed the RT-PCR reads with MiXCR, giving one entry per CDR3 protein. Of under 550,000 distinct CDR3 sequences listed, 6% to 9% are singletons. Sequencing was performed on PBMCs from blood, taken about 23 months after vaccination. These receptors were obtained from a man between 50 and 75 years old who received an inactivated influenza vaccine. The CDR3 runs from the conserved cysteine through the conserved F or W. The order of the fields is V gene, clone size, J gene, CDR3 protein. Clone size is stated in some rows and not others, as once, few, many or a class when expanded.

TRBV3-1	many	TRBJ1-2	CASSQERVEGLSYTF
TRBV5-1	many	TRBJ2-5	CASRTGTSGGMIETQYF
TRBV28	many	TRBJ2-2	CASSTSTGELFF
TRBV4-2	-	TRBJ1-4	CASSQDLAGQTTNEKLFF
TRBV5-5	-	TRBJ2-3	CASSLGHASYTQYF
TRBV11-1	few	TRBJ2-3	CASSRTGGRTDTQYF
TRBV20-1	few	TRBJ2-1	CSARDLQGAYEQFF
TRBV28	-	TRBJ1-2	CASSLAGRGNYGYTF
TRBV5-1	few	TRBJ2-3	CASSWGGQRTDTQYF
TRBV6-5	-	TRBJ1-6	CASSYTQSSSPLHF
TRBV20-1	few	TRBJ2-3	CSASGSGGPADTQYF
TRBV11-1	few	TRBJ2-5	CASSELASVWDRGNTETQYF
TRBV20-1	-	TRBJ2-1	CSASLSSGRTYNEQFF
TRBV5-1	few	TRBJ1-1	CASSSQTGGEAFF
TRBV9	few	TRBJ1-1	CASSGPGRTEAFF
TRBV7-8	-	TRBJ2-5	CASSLGRRAQYF
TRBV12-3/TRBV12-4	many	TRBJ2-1	CASRGLTGQNEQFF
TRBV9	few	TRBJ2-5	CASSAGPTSGQETQYF
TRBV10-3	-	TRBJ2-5	CASHQGSQETQYF
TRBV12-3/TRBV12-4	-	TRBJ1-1	CASSLIQGALNTEAFF
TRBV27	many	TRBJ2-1	CASSPGTSGYNEQFF
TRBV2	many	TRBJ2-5	CASSGRQVIWETQYF
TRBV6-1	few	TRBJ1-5	CASRDLWTGLGNQPQHF
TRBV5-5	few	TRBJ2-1	CASSVQIHRAQGEQFF
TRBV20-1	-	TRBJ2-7	CSARDQDRGSRYEQYF
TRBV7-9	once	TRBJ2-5	CASSPKTGVQETQYF
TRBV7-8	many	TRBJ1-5	CASSLGSGSNQPQHF
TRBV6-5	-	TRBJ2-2	CASSYVGTSVNTGELFF
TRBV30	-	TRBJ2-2	CAWSVGRGTGELFF
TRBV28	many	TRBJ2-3	CASSSRLAGGELDTDTQYF
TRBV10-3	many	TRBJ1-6	CAISARDSNSPLHF
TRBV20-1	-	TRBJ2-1	CSARINEQFF
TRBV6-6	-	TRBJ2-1	CASRQTGEQFF
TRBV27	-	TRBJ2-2	CASSLRARVAGELFF
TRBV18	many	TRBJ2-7	CASSPQGAGEQYF
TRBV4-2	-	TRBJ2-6	CASSQDRQTSGANVLTF
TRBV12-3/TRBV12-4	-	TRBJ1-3	CASSWGAGSGNTIYF
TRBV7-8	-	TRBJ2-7	CASSYAGKAGEQYF
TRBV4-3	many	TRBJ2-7	CASSHPTWLLTYEQYF
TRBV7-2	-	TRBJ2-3	CASSLNFASGMTDTQYF
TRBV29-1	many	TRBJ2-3	CSVDIGGTDTQYF